Given below is one TCR beta chain in context. Which antigen it targets is not known. No base quality information exists; no much larger clone differs at one position. The data are from a study of vaccination and CD4 T cells after COVID-19 (dated by TCRdb to 2022 to 2024). About the investigation overall: Convalescent patients had a positive SARS-CoV-2 result on nasal swab PCR, and of these patients, several had mild disease and one had severe disease. The convalescent cohort comprised six males and four females, including two Hispanic individuals, seven Caucasians, two Asians and one multiracial person. Post-vaccine blood samples were taken a median of roughly 72 days after the second vaccine dose, with a range of about 13 to 250 days. The cultures were stimulated with overlapping spike peptide pools from SARS-CoV-2 and from the common cold coronaviruses HCoV-NL63, HCoV-OC43 and HCoV-229E. Each participant got two doses of either the Pfizer-BioNTech BNT162b2 vaccine (n=8) or the Moderna mRNA-1273 vaccine (n=2). Control cultures used a CEFX viral epitope pool as positive control, an HIV-1 Nef peptide pool as negative control, or no peptide. Post-COVID blood samples from convalescent patients were collected a median of 101 days after diagnosis, with a range of roughly 30 to 170 days. In over 8 COVID-19 convalescent patients and a handful of infection-naive healthy vaccine recipients, researchers compared the spike-specific CD4+ TCR repertoire from before mRNA vaccination with the repertoire from after.

Receptor libraries were prepared by PCR. DNA from cultured CD4+ T cells underwent TCR sequencing with the Oncomine TCR Beta short-read assay at the Johns Hopkins FTIC core. Genomic DNA was extracted from the cultured CD4+ T cells with the QIAamp micro DNA kit. The Oncomine TCR Beta libraries from cultured CD4+ T cells were pooled using unique dual indexes and then sequenced on an Illumina iSeq 100. As for the authors' bioinformatics: Non-productive sequences were filtered out, and CDR3s that did not start with C, did not end with F or W, or were shorter than 7 amino acids were discarded. The MANAFEST web application was used to identify antigen-specific clonotypes by comparing peptide-stimulated wells against reference wells and other culture wells. Positive clones required FDR below 0.05, an odds ratio above 5, and productive frequency above 0.1% in at least two of three replicate wells. Clonotypes that were significantly expanded in both SARS-CoV-2 spike wells and at least one common cold coronavirus spike condition were defined as cross-reactive. CDR3 homology was assessed with Levenshtein distances (stringdist) and unrooted phylogenetic trees (ape) in R version 3.6.1. TCRdb ran its own pipeline on the public reads, namely fastp trimming at Q25 and MiXCR clone calling, and kept in-frame beta chains. Each entry merges the rows of one CDR3 protein and shows their most common DNA and genes. None of the V and J calls come from the authors' own analysis; TCRdb made them. Counted in this sample were about 15,000 distinct CDR3 sequences; around three quarters of them appeared once. The ten largest clones add up to around 16% of the sample.

Results the study describes overall, beyond this receptor: Nearly all vaccine-specific clones in convalescent patients (304 of 307) were mono-reactive for SARS-CoV-2 spike rather than cross-reactive with common cold coronaviruses. Although the median number of SARS-CoV-2-reactive clonotypes went up from roughly 22 after infection to 30 to 45 after vaccination, the increase was not significant. In convalescent patients, a median around 86% of post-vaccine SARS-CoV-2-reactive clones were detected only after vaccination, suggesting vaccine-specific priming. The number of convalescent patients in the study was relatively small, and the study did not examine early timepoints following natural infection.

The treatment or condition tag for this specimen amounts to: 10-day PBMC culture with coronavirus spike peptide pools or control peptides (ViraFEST assay). The ViraFEST assay, used in the study, expanded antigen-specific T cells with peptide pools and then identified the expanded clonotypes through TCR sequencing. Positive SARS-CoV-2 PCR tests in the convalescent patients dated from March to December 2020, before Alpha, Beta and Delta variants emerged in the United States. Over 1.5 million PBMCs per well were cultured in IMDM with 5% human AB serum and 8 to 10 IU/ml IL-2, plus 10 ug/ml peptide pools. On days 3 and 7, half of the culture medium was replaced with fresh IL-2-containing medium. After 10 days of culture, CD4+ T cells were isolated by negative selection with the EasySep CD4+ T cell isolation kit. Ficoll-Paque Plus gradient centrifugation was used to isolate PBMCs from whole blood, and the isolated PBMCs were then either used fresh or cryopreserved at -140C. Triplicate wells were generally used for each culture condition.

Sample: CD4+ T cells from blood, cultured in vitro. This clonotype originated in a human donor who had recovered from COVID-19.

This receptor has the CDR3 CASSTHHRGGSNQPQHF. The bases are TGTGCCAGCAGCACCCACCACAGGGGGGGGAGCAATCAGCCCCAGCATTTT. The sequence links TRBV2 to TRBJ1-5, and 8 junctional nucleotides match TRBD1. From the cysteine through the phenylalanine, the CDR3 covers 17 amino acids. The kept DNA is CDR3 alone, 51 bases in frame from the first base. The germline V gene specifies SNHLY as CDR1 and FYNNEI as CDR2. V ends up 6 bases short and J 1 base short, with an unmatched junction base count of 11.